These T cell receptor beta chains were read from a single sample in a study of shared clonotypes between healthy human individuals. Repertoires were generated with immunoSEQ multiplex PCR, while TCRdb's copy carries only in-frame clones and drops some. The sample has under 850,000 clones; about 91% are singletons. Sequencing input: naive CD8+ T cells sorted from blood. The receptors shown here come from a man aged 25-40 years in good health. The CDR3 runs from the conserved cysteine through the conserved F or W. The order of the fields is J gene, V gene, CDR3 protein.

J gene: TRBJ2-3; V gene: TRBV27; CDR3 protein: CASSGGVAPATDTQYF
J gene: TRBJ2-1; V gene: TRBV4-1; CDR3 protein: CASSPLSGTSYNEQFF
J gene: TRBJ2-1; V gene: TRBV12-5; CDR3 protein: CASGWGQGFDEQFF
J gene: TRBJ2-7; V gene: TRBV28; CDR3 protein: CASSPLTSGNYEQYF
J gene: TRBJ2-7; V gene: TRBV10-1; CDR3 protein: CASSDWDSLYEQYF
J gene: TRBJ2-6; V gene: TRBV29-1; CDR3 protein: CASRDLSGANVLTF
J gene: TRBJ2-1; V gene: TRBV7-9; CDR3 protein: CASSPRGASYYNEQFF
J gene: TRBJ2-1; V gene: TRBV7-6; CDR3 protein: CASSLAGGPSEQFF
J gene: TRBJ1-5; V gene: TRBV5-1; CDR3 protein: CASSLDGGNQPQHF
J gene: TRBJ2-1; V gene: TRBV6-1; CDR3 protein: CASTNSYNEQFF
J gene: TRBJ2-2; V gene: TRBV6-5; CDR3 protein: CASSYSTGPTGELFF
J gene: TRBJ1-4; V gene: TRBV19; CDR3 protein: CASSIRDRATNEKLFF
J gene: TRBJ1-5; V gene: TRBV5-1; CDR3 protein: CASSPSLGQPQHF
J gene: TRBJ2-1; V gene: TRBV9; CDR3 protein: CASSELAGGGNEQFF
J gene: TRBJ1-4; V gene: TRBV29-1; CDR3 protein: CSVVGLTLRGEKLFF
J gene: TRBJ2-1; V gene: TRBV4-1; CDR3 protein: CASSLGQGDPYNEQFF
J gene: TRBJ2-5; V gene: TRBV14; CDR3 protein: CASSQGWTGRSSETQYF
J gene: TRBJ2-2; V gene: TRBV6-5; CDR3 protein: CASSITPGTGELFF
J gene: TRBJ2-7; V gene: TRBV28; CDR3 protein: CASSFRAGESYEQYF
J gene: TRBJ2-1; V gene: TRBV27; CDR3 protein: CASSTPRTSGLGNEQFF